The TCR beta chain under discussion was sequenced for a study of graft-versus-host responses after intestinal transplantation. Assay used: immunoSEQ multiplex PCR; TCRdb lists only in-frame clones, some missing. This table holds approximately 85,000 clones, roughly 91% found once. Germline CDR1 is MNHNS and CDR2 is SASEGT. The trim removed 4 bases at V and 3 bases at J, leaving 4 bases unmatched. CDR3 length equals 14 residues. Overall study findings and caveats: GvH clones appeared in recipient marrow, some first in ileum or blood. After transplant, early declines in HvG clones were associated with peak levels of circulating GvH clones.

To note about this clone: The antigen is not known.

The TCR sequence derives from a human donor who was the organ donor for an intestinal transplant. The material was unstimulated CD8+ T cells sorted from spleen or lymph node cells, obtained before transplant. This rearrangement joins TRBV6-1 to TRBJ1-2; 8 nucleotides line up with TRBD1. CDR3 sequence (DNA): TGTGCCAGCAGTGCCCCGGGACAGGACTATGGCTACACCTTC. This codes for CASSAPGQDYGYTF.